This TCR beta chain came from a study of beta chain features in type 1 diabetes. This clone was seen a handful of times. Its antigen is not known. With 5 bases removed from V and 4 bases from J, the gap between germline ends came to 14 bases. CDR3 length equals 15 residues. Looked up from germline, CDR1 is SGHDN and CDR2 is FVKESK. The entirety of the isolated RNA underwent reverse transcription, so expressed TCRB transcripts were sequenced. Average reads for naive, central memory and regulatory T cell samples were several million. The table came from immunoSEQ multiplex PCR; TCRdb's copy has only in-frame clones and leaves some out. Of fewer than 550,000 clones listed, about an eighth were seen once; the top ten hold approximately 0.045%. Study-wide findings and caveats: Researchers report that Type 1 diabetes patients had moderately but significantly shorter TCRB CDR3s across all four CD4+ subsets.

The chain carries TRBV14 and TRBJ2-2, with a possible D match to TRBD1 (6 bases). The sequencing sample was made of naive CD4+ T cells from blood. The origin of this receptor is a woman aged 18 to 35 in good health. CDR3 region: CASSDRTYGTGELFF. CDR3 coding DNA: TGTGCCAGCAGCGACAGGACGTACGGCACCGGGGAGCTGTTTTTT. Full variable domain (rest looked up from reference TRBV14 and TRBJ2-2): EAGVTQFPSHSVIEKGQTVTLRCDPISGHDNLYWYRRVMGKEIKFLLHFVKESKQDESGMPNNRFLAERTGGTYSTLKVQPAELEDSGVYFCASSDRTYGTGELFFGEGSRLTVL.